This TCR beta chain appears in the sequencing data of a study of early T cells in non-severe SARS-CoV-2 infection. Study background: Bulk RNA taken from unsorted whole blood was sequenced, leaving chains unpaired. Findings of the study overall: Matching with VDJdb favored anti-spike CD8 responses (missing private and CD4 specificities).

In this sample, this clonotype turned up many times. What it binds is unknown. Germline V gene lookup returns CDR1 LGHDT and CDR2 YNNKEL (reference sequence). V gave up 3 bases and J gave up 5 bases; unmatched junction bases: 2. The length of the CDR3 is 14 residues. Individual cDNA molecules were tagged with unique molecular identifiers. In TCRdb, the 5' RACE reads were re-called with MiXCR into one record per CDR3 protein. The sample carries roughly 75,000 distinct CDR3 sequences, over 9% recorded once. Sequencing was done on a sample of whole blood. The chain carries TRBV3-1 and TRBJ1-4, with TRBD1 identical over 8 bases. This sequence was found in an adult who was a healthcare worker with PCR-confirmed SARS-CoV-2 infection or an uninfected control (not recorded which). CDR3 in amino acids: CASSHRTGNEKLFF. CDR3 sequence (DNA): TGTGCCAGCAGCCACCGGACAGGGAATGAAAAACTGTTTTTT. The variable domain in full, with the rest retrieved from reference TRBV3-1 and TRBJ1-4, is DTAVSQTPKYLVTQMGNDKSIKCEQNLGHDTMYWYKQDSKKFLKIMFSYNNKELIINETVPNRFSPKSPDKAHLNLHINSLELGDSAVYFCASSHRTGNEKLFFGSGTQLSVL.